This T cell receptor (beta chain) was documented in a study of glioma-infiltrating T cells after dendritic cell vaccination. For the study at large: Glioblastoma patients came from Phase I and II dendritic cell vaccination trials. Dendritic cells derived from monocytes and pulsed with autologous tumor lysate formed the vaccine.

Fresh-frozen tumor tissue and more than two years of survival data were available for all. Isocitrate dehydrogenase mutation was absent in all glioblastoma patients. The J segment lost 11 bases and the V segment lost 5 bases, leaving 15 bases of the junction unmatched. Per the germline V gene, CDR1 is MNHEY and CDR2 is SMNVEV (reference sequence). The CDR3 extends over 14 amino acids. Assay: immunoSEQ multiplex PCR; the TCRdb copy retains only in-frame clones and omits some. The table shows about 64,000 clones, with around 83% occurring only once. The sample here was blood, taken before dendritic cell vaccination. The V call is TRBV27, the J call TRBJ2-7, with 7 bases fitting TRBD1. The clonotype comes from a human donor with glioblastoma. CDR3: CASSPKTGSDWEYF. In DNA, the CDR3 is TGTGCCAGCAGTCCCAAGACAGGGTCGGACTGGGAGTACTTC.